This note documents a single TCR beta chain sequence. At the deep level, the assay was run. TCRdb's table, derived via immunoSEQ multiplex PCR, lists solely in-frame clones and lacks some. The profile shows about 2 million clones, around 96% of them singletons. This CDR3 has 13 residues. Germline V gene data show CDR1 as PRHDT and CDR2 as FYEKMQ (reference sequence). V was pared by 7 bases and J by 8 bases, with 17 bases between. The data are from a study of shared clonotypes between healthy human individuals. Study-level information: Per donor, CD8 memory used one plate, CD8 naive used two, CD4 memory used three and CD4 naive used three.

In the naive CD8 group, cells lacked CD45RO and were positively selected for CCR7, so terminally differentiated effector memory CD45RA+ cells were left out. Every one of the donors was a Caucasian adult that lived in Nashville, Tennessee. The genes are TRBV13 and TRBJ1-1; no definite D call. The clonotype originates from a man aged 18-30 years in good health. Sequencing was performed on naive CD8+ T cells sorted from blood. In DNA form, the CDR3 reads TGTGCCAGCACCCCTAGGATCGGGGAAGAAGCTTTCTTT. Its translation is CASTPRIGEEAFF.